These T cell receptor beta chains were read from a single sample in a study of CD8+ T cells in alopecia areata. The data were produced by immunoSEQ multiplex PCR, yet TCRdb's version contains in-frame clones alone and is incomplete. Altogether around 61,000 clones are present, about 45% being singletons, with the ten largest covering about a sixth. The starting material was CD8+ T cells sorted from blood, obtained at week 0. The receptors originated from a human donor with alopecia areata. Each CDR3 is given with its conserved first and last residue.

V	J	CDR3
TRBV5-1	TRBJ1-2	CASGGESGYTF
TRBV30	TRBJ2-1	CASIQPGTSGRGYYNEQFF
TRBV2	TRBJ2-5	CATVRSGQETQYF
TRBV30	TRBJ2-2	CAWIGAGELFF
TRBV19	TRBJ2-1	CASSTDRGNEQFF
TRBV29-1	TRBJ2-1	CSVDPFTSGTYNEQFF
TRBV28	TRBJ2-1	CASSWLDRGPDEQFF
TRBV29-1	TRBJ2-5	CSVEGRTVTYQETQYF
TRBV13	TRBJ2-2	CASSIGAGELFF
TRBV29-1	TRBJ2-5	CSVEAETQYF
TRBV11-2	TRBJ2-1	CASKPWDLREQFF
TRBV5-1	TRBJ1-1	CASSLVGTEAFF
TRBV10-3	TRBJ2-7	CASSEAEGLPYEQYF
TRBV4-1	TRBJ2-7	CASSQVHPSYEQYF
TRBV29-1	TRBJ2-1	CSGDLEGRTGNEQFF
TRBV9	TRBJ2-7	CASSVGVDSYEQYF
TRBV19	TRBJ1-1	CASRIRQGNTEAFF
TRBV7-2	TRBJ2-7	CASSQVALGTGGLGQYF
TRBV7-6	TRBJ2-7	CASSGGYSYEQYF
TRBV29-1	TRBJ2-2	CSVAGGTGELFF
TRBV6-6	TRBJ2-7	CASSYSREVPSYEQYF
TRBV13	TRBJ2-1	CASSLSAELGAGGEQFF
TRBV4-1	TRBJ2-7	CASSQGDRGLNEQYF
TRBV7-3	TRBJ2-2	CASSLIGQGNTGELFF
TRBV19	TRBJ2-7	CASSGSHAETYEQYF
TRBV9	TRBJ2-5	CASSGRPHRIQETQYF
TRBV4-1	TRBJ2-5	CASSQVVTPPQEETQYF
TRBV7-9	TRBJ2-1	CGSVSYNEQFF
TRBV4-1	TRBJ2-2	CASSHGGGTGELFF
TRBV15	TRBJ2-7	CATSIEQGHAYEQYF
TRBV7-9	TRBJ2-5	CASSSQTGGTQYF